These 7 T cell receptor beta chains were sequenced from one sample in a study of metastatic and nonmetastatic thyroid tumors. Each patient went into thyroid surgery without having received any treatment. TCRdb redid the clone calls on the PCR reads using MiXCR. The data contain over 10,000 clones, under 30% of them singletons. Sequenced: tumor tissue. All receptors derive from a female donor with papillary thyroid cancer or a benign thyroid nodule (not recorded which). Some clones in this sample may be carry-over from other donors' samples.

This clone counts as medium-sized. The CDR3 nucleotides are TGCAGTGCTAGGAGAGGACAAGGAGGAACTGGCTACACCTTC. It specifies CSARRGQGGTGYTF. The chain links TRBV20-1 to TRBJ1-2; TRBD1 is a possible D gene (5 bases). Trimming left V 3 bases short and J 7 bases short, with 18 bases between. The CDR3 is 14 amino acids. The V gene's germline CDR1 is DFQATT and CDR2 SNEGSKA (reference sequence).

This clone is medium-sized by share. This chain connects TRBV13 to TRBJ1-2, with no clear D. The CDR3 has 13 residues. The ends were cut back, 5 bases at V and 3 bases at J, with 10 bases in the middle. Per germline, CDR1 PRHDT and CDR2 FYEKMQ (reference sequence). CDR3 in DNA: TGTGCCAGCAGCCCTGGAATCCACTATGGCTACACCTTC. As protein: CASSPGIHYGYTF.

The chain employs TRBV20-1 and TRBJ2-5, with D possibly matching TRBD1 (7 bases). Germline values: CDR1 DFQATT, CDR2 SNEGSKA (reference sequence). The CDR3 spans 11 residues. CDR3 DNA sequence: TGCAGCCCCCAGGGGGGAGAGACCCAGTACTTC. Residues: CSPQGGETQYF.

This clone was picked up many times. The V call is TRBV10-3, the J call TRBJ1-2; no clear D gene. The germline V gene has CDR1 ENHRY and CDR2 SYGVKD. The CDR3 has 12 amino acids. With 6 bases removed from V and 2 bases from J, the gap between germline ends came to 7 bases. CDR3 in amino acids: CAIRGENYGYTF. Here the CDR3 DNA reads TGTGCCATCAGGGGAGAAAACTATGGCTACACCTTC.

V is TRBV9 and J is TRBJ1-2, with D hard to call. Trimming removed 7 bases from V and 8 bases from J, with 18 bases in between. The CDR3 runs 13 residues. CDR1 SGDLS and CDR2 YYNGEE come from the germline V gene. CDR3 coding DNA: TGTGCCAGCGTATCTAGGGAGCTCTGGGGCTACACCTTC. This codes for CASVSRELWGYTF.

In its sample, this clone was seen once. The rearrangement uses TRBV20-1 and TRBJ2-1, with 7 bases matching TRBD2. From germline, CDR1 is DFQATT and CDR2 SNEGSKA (reference sequence). V was pared by 3 bases and J by 8 bases, with 13 bases of the junction left unmatched. The CDR3 has 15 residues. The DNA of the CDR3 is TGCAGTGCTAGTAATGAGGGAGGGCCGACGGATGAGCAGTTCTTC. Encoded protein: CSASNEGGPTDEQFF.

By share of the sample, this clone is medium-sized. The rearrangement joins TRBV28 to TRBJ1-5; TRBD1 matches at 8 bases. With V trimmed by 6 bases and J by 0 bases, 4 bases remained unmatched. Germline V gives CDR1 MDHEN, CDR2 SYDVKM. The CDR3 covers 15 residues. The CDR3 DNA is TGTGCCAGCAGGAGACAGGGGACTAGCAATCAGCCCCAGCATTTT. Protein product: CASRRQGTSNQPQHF.